The following is a T cell receptor beta chain sequence with its context. The target antigen is unknown. The sample has other DNA sequences that encode this CDR3 too. Over several immunoSEQ plates, each subset's genomic DNA was distributed in even portions. On sorted subsets, replicate PCRs used approximately 190 ng DNA, or around 30,000 T cell genomes. The protocol was immunoSEQ multiplex PCR, while the TCRdb copy is restricted to in-frame clones and leaves out a portion. The sample holds around 2,000,000 clones, about 95% seen once. This sample was included in a study of shared clonotypes between healthy human individuals. Across the whole study: Participating donors consisted of two women and a few men aged 18 to 49.

V gave up 2 bases and J gave up 0 bases, with 11 bases separating them. Germline lookup yields CDR1 MNHEY and CDR2 SVGAGI. The CDR3 totals 15 residues. Broader study findings: The low donor count limited represented genetic and exposure-history diversity.

Naive CD8 populations comprised CD45RO-negative cells positively selected for CCR7, excluding terminally differentiated effector memory CD45RA+ cells. This chain connects TRBV6-5 to TRBJ2-7; D may be TRBD1 (6 bases). Input material: naive CD8+ T cells sorted from blood. The sequence came from a man aged 18 to 35 in good health. The CDR3 spells CASSYGGEGSYEQYF. The CDR3 DNA follows: TGTGCCAGCAGTTACGGGGGCGAGGGCTCCTACGAGCAGTACTTC.